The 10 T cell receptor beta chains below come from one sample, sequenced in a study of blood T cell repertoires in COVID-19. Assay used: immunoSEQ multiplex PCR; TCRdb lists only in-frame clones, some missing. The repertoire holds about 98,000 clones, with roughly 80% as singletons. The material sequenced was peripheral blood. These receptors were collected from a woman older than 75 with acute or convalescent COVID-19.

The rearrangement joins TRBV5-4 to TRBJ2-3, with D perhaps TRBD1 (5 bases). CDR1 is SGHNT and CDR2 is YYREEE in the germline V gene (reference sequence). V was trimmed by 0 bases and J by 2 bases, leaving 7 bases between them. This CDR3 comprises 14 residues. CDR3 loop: CASSLEGYTDTQYF. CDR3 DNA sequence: TGTGCCAGCAGCTTGGAGGGGTACACAGATACGCAGTATTTT.

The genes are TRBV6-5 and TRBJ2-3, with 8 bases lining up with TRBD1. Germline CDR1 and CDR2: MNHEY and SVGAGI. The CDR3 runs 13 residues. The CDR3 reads CAQGALATDTQYF. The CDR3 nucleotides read TGTGCGCAGGGGGCCCTGGCAACAGATACGCAGTATTTT.

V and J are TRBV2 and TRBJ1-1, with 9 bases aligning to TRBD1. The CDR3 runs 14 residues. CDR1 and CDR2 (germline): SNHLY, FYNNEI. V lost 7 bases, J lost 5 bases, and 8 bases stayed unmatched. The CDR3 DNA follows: TGTGCCAGCATTAAGGGACAGGGAAGTACTGAAGCTTTCTTT. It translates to CASIKGQGSTEAFF. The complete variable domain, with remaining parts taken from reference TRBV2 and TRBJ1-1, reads EPEVTQTPSHQVTQMGQEVILRCVPISNHLYFYWYRQILGQKVEFLVSFYNNEISEKSEIFDDQFSVERPDGSNFTLKIRSTKLEDSAMYFCASIKGQGSTEAFFGQGTRLTVV.

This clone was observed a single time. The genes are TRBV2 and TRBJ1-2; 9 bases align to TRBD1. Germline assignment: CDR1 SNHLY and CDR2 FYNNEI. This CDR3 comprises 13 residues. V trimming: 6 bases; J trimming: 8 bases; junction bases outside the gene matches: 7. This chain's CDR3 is CASRGQGSGGYTF. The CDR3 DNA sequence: TGTGCCAGCAGGGGACAGGGTTCAGGAGGCTACACCTTC. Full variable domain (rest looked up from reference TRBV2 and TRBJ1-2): EPEVTQTPSHQVTQMGQEVILRCVPISNHLYFYWYRQILGQKVEFLVSFYNNEISEKSEIFDDQFSVERPDGSNFTLKIRSTKLEDSAMYFCASRGQGSGGYTFGSGTRLTVV.

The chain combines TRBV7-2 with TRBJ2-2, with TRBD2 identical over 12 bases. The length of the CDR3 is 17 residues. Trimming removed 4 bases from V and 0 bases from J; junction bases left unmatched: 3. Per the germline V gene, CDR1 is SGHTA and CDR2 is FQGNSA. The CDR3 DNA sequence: TGTGCCAGCAGCTCCCCTAGCGGGGGGGCGAACACCGGGGAGCTGTTTTTT. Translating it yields CASSSPSGGANTGELFF.

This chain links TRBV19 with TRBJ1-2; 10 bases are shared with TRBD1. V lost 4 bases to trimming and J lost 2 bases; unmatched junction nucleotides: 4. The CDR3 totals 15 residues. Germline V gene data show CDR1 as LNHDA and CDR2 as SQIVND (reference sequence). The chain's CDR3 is CASSRRGQGNYGYTF. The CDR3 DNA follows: TGTGCCAGTAGTAGAAGGGGACAGGGGAACTATGGCTACACCTTC. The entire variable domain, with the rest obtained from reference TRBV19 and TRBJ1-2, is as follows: DGGITQSPKYLFRKEGQNVTLSCEQNLNHDAMYWYRQDPGQGLRLIYYSQIVNDFQKGDIAEGYSVSREKKESFPLTVTSAQKNPTAFYLCASSRRGQGNYGYTFGSGTRLTVV.

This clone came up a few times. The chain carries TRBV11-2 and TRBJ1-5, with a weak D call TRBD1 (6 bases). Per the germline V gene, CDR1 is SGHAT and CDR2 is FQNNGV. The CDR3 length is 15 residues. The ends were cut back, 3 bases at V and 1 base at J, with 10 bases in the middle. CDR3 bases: TGTGCCAGCAGCTTGGGGGGGACAAGCAATCAGCCCCAGCATTTT. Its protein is CASSLGGTSNQPQHF.

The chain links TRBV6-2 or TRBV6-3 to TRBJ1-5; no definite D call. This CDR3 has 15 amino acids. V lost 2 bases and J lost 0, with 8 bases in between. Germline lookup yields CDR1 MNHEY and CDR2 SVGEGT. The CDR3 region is CASSYTGSSNQPQHF. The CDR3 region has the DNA TGTGCCAGCAGTTACACGGGGAGTAGCAATCAGCCCCAGCATTTT.

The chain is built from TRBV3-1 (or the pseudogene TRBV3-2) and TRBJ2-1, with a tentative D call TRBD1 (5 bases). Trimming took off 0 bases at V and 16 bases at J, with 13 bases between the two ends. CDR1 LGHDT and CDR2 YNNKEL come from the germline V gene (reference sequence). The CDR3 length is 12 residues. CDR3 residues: CASSQDLGDPFF. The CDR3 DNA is TGTGCCAGCAGCCAAGATCTAGGGGATCCTTTCTTC.

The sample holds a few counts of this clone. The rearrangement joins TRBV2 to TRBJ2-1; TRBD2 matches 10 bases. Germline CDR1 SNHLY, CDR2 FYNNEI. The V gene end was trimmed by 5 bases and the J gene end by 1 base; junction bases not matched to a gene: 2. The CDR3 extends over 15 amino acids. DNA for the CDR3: TGTGCCAGCAGTAAACTAGCGGGATCCTACAATGAGCAGTTCTTC. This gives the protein CASSKLAGSYNEQFF.